This T cell receptor beta chain was documented in a study of T cells in Graves' hyperthyroidism and ophthalmopathy. General observations from the study: Ophthalmopathy was told apart from stable hyperthyroidism by a 13 V-J model. Most thyroid-expanded clonotypes above 0.001 were also found in blood.

RNA transcripts yielded amplified TCR beta CDR3 regions. The TCR CDR3 was amplified in a first-round RT-PCR using the HTBI primer set. TCRdb reprocessed the multiplex PCR reads via MiXCR and lists one record per CDR3 protein. The sample holds about 300,000 distinct CDR3 sequences; less than 20% are singletons and the top ten take 35% to 45%. The sample holds many counts of this clonotype. Its target is unknown. Patients showing uncontrolled infection, other autoimmune disease, pregnancy or lactation were ineligible. The V and J ends lost 2 bases and 6 bases respectively, with 8 bases between them. CDR1 is SGDLS, CDR2 YYNGEE, per germline. The CDR3 loop spans 12 amino acids.

V usage is TRBV9 and J usage is TRBJ1-2; a possible D gene is TRBD1 (5 bases). Sequences were obtained from blood. This sequence was found in a man in his fifties with Graves' ophthalmopathy. The DNA for the CDR3 is TGTGCCAGCAGCGTGGGAGGGGATGGCTACACCTTC. It specifies CASSVGGDGYTF. Looking up the rest from reference TRBV9 and TRBJ1-2 gives the full variable domain: DSGVTQTPKHLITATGQRVTLRCSPRSGDLSVYWYQQSLDQGLQFLIQYYNGEERAKGNILERFSAQQFPDLHSELNLSSLELGDSALYFCASSVGGDGYTFGSGTRLTVV.